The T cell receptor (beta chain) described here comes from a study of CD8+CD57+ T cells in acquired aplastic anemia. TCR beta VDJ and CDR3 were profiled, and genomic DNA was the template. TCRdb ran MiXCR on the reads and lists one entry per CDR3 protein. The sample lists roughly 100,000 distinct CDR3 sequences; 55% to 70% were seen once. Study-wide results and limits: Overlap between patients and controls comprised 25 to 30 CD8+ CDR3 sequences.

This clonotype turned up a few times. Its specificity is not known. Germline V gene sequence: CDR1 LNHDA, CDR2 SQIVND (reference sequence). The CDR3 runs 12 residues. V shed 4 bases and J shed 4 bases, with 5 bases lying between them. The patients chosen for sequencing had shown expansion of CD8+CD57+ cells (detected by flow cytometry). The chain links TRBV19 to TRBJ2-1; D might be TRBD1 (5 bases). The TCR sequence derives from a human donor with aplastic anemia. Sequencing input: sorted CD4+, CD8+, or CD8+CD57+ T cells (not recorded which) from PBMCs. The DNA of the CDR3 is TGTGCCAGTAGTAGACAGTACAATGAGCAGTTCTTC. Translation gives CASSRQYNEQFF.